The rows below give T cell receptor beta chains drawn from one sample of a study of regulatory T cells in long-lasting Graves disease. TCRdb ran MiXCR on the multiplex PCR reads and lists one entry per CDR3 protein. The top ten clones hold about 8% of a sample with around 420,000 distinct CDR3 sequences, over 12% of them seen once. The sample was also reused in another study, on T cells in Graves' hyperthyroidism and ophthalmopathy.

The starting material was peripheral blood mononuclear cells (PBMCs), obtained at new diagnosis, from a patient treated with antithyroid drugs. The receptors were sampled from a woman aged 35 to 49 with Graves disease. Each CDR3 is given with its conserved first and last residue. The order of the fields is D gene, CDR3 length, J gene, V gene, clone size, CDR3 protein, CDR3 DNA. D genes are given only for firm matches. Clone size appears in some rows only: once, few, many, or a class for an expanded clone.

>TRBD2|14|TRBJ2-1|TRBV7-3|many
CASKGLAGDNEQFF
TGTGCCAGCAAGGGACTAGCGGGAGACAATGAGCAGTTCTTC
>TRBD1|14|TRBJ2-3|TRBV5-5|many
CASSSGQNTDTQYF
TGTGCCAGCAGCTCGGGACAGAACACAGATACGCAGTATTTT
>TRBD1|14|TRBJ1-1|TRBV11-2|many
CASSSLRDRNEAFF
TGTGCCAGCAGCTCACTCCGGGACAGAAATGAAGCTTTCTTT
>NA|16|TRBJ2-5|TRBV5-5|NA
CASSPTWAGYQETQYF
TGTGCCAGCAGCCCCACCTGGGCGGGATACCAAGAGACCCAGTACTTC
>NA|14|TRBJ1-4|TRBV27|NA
CASRQQGANEKLFF
TGTGCCAGCAGGCAACAGGGTGCTAATGAAAAACTGTTTTTT
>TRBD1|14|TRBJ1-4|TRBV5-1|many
CASSFTGVNEKLFF
TGCGCCAGCAGCTTCACAGGGGTTAATGAAAAACTGTTTTTT
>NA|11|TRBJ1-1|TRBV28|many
CASGTVTEAFF
TGTGCCAGCGGGACTGTCACTGAAGCTTTCTTT
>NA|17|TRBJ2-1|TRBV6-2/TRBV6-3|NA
CASSYSVDERSYNEQFF
TGTGCCAGCAGTTACTCAGTTGACGAGCGGTCCTACAATGAGCAGTTCTTC
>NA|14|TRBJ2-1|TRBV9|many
CASSVATGGNEQFF
TGTGCCAGCAGCGTAGCTACCGGGGGCAATGAGCAGTTCTTC
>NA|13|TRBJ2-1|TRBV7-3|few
CASSPGLIDEQFF
TGTGCCAGCAGCCCGGGACTTATCGATGAGCAGTTCTTC
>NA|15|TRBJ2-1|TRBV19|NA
CAGSINLGEYNEQFF
TGTGCCGGTAGTATTAACCTGGGGGAATACAATGAGCAGTTCTTC
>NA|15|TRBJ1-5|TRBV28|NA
CASSFPTHSNQPQHF
TGTGCCAGCAGTTTCCCTACCCATAGCAATCAGCCCCAGCATTTT
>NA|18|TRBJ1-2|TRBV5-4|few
CASRFVYYRDGRNYGYTF
TGTGCCAGCAGATTTGTCTACTACCGGGACGGACGAAACTATGGCTACACCTTC
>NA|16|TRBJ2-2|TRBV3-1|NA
CASSPPRGMDTGELFF
TGTGCCAGCAGCCCCCCCAGGGGAATGGACACCGGGGAGCTGTTTTTT
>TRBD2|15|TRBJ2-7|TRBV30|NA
CAWSGGGRSVYEQYF
TGTGCCTGGAGTGGCGGGGGGCGCAGTGTCTACGAGCAGTACTTC
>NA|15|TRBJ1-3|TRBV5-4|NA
CASSSPGVYGNTIYF
TGTGCCAGCAGCTCTCCAGGGGTCTATGGAAACACCATATATTTT
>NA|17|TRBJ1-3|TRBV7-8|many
CASSLLPGGSSGNTIYF
TGTGCCAGCAGCTTACTTCCTGGGGGGAGCTCTGGAAACACCATATATTTT
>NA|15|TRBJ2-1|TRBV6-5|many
CASSYLGGDYNEQFF
TGTGCCAGCAGTTACTTGGGCGGGGACTACAATGAGCAGTTCTTC
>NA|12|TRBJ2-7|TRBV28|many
CASSLRSYEQYF
TGTGCCAGCAGTTTAAGGTCCTACGAGCAGTACTTC
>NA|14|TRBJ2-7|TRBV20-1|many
CSARVGTSTYEQYF
TGCAGTGCTAGAGTTGGCACTTCGACCTACGAGCAGTACTTC
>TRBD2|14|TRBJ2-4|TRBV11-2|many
CASSSGLAGNIQYF
TGTGCCAGCAGCTCGGGACTAGCGGGAAACATTCAGTACTTC
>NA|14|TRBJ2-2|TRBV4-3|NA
CASSTGVGTGELFF
TGCGCCAGCAGCACCGGAGTTGGCACCGGGGAGCTGTTTTTT
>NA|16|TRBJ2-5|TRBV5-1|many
CASSLREGRDGETQYF
TGCGCCAGCAGCTTGAGGGAAGGCAGGGATGGAGAGACCCAGTACTTC
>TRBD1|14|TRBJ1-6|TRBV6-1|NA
CASRPGQLNSPLHF
TGTGCCAGCAGGCCGGGACAGCTGAATTCACCCCTCCACTTT
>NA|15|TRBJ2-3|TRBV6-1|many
CASSPTPGSPDTQYF
TGTGCCAGCAGTCCTACCCCCGGGAGCCCAGATACGCAGTATTTT
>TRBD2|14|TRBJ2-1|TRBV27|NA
CASRTGGPSNEQFF
TGTGCCAGTAGAACGGGAGGGCCCTCCAATGAGCAGTTCTTC
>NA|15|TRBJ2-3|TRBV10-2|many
CASSEGMSGADTQYF
TGCGCCAGCAGTGAGGGCATGTCGGGCGCAGATACGCAGTATTTT
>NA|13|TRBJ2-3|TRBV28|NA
CASSRGGPGTQYF
TGTGCCAGCAGTCGAGGAGGGCCTGGTACGCAGTATTTT
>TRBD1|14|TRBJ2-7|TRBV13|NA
CASSLRDRPYEQYF
TGTGCCAGCAGCCTCCGGGACAGACCATACGAGCAGTACTTC
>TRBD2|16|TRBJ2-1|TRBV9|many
CASSVVGSGGYNEQFF
TGTGCCAGCAGCGTAGTTGGTTCGGGGGGGTACAATGAGCAGTTCTTC
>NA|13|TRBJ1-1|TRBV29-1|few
CSGWEDSFTEAFF
TGCAGCGGGTGGGAGGACAGCTTTACTGAAGCTTTCTTT
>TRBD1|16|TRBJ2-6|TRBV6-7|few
CAKTGTGEAGANVLTF
TGTGCAAAAACCGGGACAGGGGAGGCTGGGGCCAACGTCCTGACTTTC
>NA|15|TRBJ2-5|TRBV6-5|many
CASSYSMASQETQYF
TGTGCCAGCAGTTACTCGATGGCGTCACAAGAGACCCAGTACTTC
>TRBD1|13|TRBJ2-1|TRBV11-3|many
CASTHGDSNEQFF
TGTGCCAGCACCCACGGGGACAGCAATGAGCAGTTCTTC
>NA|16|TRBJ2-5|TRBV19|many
CASSPRYLRKGETQYF
TGTGCCAGTAGTCCACGATACCTCAGGAAGGGGGAGACCCAGTACTTC
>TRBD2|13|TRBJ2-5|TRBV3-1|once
CASSPGLVETQYF
TGTGCCAGCAGCCCGGGACTAGTGGAGACCCAGTACTTC
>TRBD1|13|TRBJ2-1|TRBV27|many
CASSLNRGDEQFF
TGTGCCAGCAGCTTAAACAGGGGTGATGAGCAGTTCTTC
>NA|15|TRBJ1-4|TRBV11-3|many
CASSLDKVGREKLFF
TGTGCCAGCAGCTTAGATAAAGTGGGACGAGAAAAACTGTTTTTT
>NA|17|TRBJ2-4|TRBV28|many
CASSLPLSGLAKNIQYF
TGTGCCAGCAGTTTACCCCTCTCAGGTCTAGCCAAAAACATTCAGTACTTC
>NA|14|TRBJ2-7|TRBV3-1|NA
CASSQDSNTYEQYF
TGTGCCAGCAGCCAAGACTCGAATACCTACGAGCAGTACTTC
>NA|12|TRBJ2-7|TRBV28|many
CASSRPLSEQYF
TGTGCCAGCAGTCGGCCGCTAAGCGAGCAGTACTTC
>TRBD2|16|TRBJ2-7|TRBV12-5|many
CASGLGTSGKTYEQYF
TGTGCTAGTGGTTTGGGGACTAGCGGGAAAACCTACGAGCAGTACTTC
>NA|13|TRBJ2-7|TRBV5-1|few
CASSLAAGNEQYF
TGCGCCAGCAGCTTGGCGGCAGGGAACGAGCAGTACTTC
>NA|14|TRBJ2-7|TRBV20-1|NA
CSASNPDTSYEQYF
TGCAGTGCTAGCAATCCGGACACATCCTACGAGCAGTACTTC
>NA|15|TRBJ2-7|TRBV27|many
CATSDRPGAPYEQYF
TGTGCCACTTCGGACCGTCCAGGGGCGCCCTACGAGCAGTACTTC
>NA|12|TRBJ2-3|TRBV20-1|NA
CSATPQVDTQYF
TGCAGTGCCACGCCCCAAGTGGATACGCAGTATTTT
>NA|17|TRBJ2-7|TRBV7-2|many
CASSSTGVGRDRDEQYF
TGTGCCAGCAGCTCAACTGGGGTCGGGCGGGATAGGGACGAGCAGTACTTC
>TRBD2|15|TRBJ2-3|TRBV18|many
CASSPSSGRADTQYF
TGTGCCAGCTCACCTTCTAGCGGGAGGGCGGATACGCAGTATTTT
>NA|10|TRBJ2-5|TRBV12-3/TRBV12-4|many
CASSRETQYF
TGTGCCAGCAGTAGAGAGACCCAGTACTTC
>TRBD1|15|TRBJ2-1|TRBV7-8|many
CASRTGTGDYNEQFF
TGTGCCAGCAGGACCGGGACAGGGGATTACAATGAGCAGTTCTTC
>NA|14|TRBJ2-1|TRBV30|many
CAWSVPSPYNEQFF
TGTGCCTGGAGTGTGCCTAGCCCCTACAATGAGCAGTTCTTC
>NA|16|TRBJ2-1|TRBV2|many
CASSLTWGLGYNEQFF
TGTGCCAGCAGTTTAACGTGGGGGCTGGGGTACAATGAGCAGTTCTTC
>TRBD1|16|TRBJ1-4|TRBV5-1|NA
CASSQQGTGGNEKLFF
TGCGCCAGCAGCCAACAAGGGACAGGGGGTAATGAAAAACTGTTTTTT
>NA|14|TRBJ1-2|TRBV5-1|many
CASSLARGADGYTF
TGCGCCAGCAGCTTGGCCCGGGGGGCCGATGGCTACACCTTC
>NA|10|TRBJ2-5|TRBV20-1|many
CSAFQETQYF
TGCAGTGCTTTTCAGGAGACCCAGTACTTC
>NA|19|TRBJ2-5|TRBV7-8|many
CASSLAGGVVVRVVETQYF
TGTGCCAGCAGCTTAGCCGGCGGTGTCGTCGTGAGGGTAGTGGAGACCCAGTACTTC
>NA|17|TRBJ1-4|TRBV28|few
CASSSPFAVQGREKLFF
TGTGCCAGCAGCTCCCCGTTTGCGGTGCAGGGGAGGGAAAAACTGTTTTTT
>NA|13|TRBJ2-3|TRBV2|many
CASSLRLTDTQYF
TGTGCCAGCAGTCTCAGGCTTACAGATACGCAGTATTTT
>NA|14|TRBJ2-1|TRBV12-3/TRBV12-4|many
CASSLRRSYNEQFF
TGTGCCAGCAGTTTAAGGCGGAGTTACAATGAGCAGTTCTTC